This T cell receptor beta chain originates from a study of shared T cell receptors in the human thymus. V shed 5 bases and J shed 0 bases, with 8 bases lying between them. This CDR3 is built from 13 residues. In germline, CDR1 is GTSNPN, CDR2 SVGIG (reference sequence). TCRdb's table, derived via immunoSEQ multiplex PCR, lists solely in-frame clones and lacks some. The profile shows some 660,000 clones, more than 75% of them singletons. This sample also appeared in a second study, on human thymus T cells. That work adds: Having corrective surgery for congenital heart defects, healthy Finnish infants were the ones who donated.

The sequenced material came from thymocytes. The sequence came from a boy less than two years old with a congenital heart defect. The J gene is TRBJ1-3, the V gene TRBV30, with D maybe TRBD1 (5 bases). DNA of the CDR3: TGTGCCTGGTACAGGATCTCTGGAAACACCATATATTTT. As protein: CAWYRISGNTIYF.